The 4 T cell receptor beta chains below come from one sample, sequenced in a study of glioma-infiltrating T cells. Amplification of TCR alpha and beta CDR3 regions from RNA used iRepertoire nested multiplex PCR. TCRdb redid the calling of the multiplex PCR reads with MiXCR, one entry per CDR3 protein. The data contain 300,000 to 450,000 distinct CDR3 sequences, about two fifths of them singletons. The sample consisted of glioma tissue, nonneoplastic brain tissue, or PBMCs (not recorded which). The source is a human donor with low-grade glioma or glioblastoma, undergoing nonglioma brain surgery, or in good health (not recorded which).

This chain joins TRBV25-1 and TRBJ1-5, with TRBD1 matching 7 bases. The length of the CDR3 is 14 residues. The germline V gene has CDR1 MGHDK and CDR2 SYGVNS. V lost 3 bases, J lost 7 bases, and 6 bases stayed unmatched. The DNA of the CDR3 is TGTGCCAGCAGTGAGCGACAGGGTCGACAGCCCCAGCATTTT. It specifies CASSERQGRQPQHF. The complete variable domain, with remaining parts taken from reference TRBV25-1 and TRBJ1-5, reads EADIYQTPRYLVIGTGKKITLECSQTMGHDKMYWYQQDPGMELHLIHYSYGVNSTEKGDLSSESTVSRIRTEHFPLTLESARPSHTSQYLCASSERQGRQPQHFGDGTRLSIL.

A note on this clonotype: Possible read error: a much larger clone is one base away. The CDR3: CASSQGGSQNGYTF. Written as DNA, the CDR3 is TGTGCCAGCAGTCAAGGAGGGTCGCAGAATGGCTACACCTTC. The chain employs TRBV27 and TRBJ1-2; D unclear. The V end was cut by 5 bases, the J end by 6 bases, with 16 bases between. CDR3 length: 14 residues. Looked up from germline, CDR1 is MNHEY and CDR2 is SMNVEV (reference sequence).

The CDR3 sequence is CASSPNQGNSPLHF. The CDR3, as DNA: TGTGCCAGCAGCCCTAATCAGGGGAATTCACCCCTCCACTTT. This chain joins TRBV7-2 and TRBJ1-6, with D perhaps matching TRBD1 (6 bases). V was shortened by 5 bases and J by 7 bases, with 12 bases between the two germline ends. The germline V gene encodes CDR1 SGHTA and CDR2 FQGNSA. The CDR3 is 14 residues long.

Details on this clonotype: One junction end does not reproduce the germline sequence, and a read error may be involved. This chain uses TRBV7-2 with TRBJ2-5, with D uncertain. The germline V gene encodes CDR1 SGHTA and CDR2 FQGNSA. The CDR3 has 14 residues. CDR3 region: CASSLGPDQETQHF. The CDR3 coding sequence is TGTGCCAGCAGCTTAGGCCCAGACCAAGAGACCCAGCACTTC.